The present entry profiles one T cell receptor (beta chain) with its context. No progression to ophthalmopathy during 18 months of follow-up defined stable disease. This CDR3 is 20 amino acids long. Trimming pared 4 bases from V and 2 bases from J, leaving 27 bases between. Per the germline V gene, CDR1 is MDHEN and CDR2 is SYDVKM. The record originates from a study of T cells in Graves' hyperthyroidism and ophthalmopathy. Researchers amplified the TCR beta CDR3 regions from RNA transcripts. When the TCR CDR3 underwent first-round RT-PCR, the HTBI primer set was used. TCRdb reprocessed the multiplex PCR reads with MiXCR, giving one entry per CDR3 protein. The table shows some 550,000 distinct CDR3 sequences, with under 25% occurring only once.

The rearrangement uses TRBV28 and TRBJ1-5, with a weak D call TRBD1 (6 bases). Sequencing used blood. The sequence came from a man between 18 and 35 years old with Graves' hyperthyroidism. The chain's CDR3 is CASSSLQGKEYVVGNQPQHF. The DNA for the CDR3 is TGTGCCAGCAGTTCACTACAGGGTAAGGAGTATGTCGTTGGCAATCAGCCCCAGCATTTT.